This record concerns one T cell receptor (beta chain) sequence. The data were produced by immunoSEQ multiplex PCR, yet TCRdb's version contains in-frame clones alone and is incomplete. Counted here are about 73,000 clones, approximately 95% occurring once; the ten biggest clones make up approximately 3.4%. Germline V gene data show CDR1 as DFQATT and CDR2 as SNEGSKA (reference sequence). This CDR3 has 10 amino acids. These data come from a study of cytomegalovirus exposure and HLA in healthy donors. The V call is TRBV20-1, the J call TRBJ1-2, with a tentative D call TRBD1 (6 bases). Sequences were obtained from PBMCs. This TCR came from a young man in good health and CMV-seronegative. The CDR3 bases are TGCCTCGGGGGGCATTCGAACTACACCTTC. This codes for CLGGHSNYTF.